This TCR beta chain was documented in a study of blood T cell repertoires in COVID-19. Overall study context: Whether acute or convalescent, the COVID-19 samples came from the United States, Italy and Spain. The analysed material was cDNA or gDNA that came from T cells, B-cell-depleted T cells, or PBMCs.

Sequencing used immunoSEQ multiplex PCR; TCRdb keeps in-frame clones, though not all of them. The sample holds fewer than 250,000 clones, approximately 84% seen once. Residents of 24 US areas, aged about 18 to 100 years, made up the participants. Self-reported history from a screening survey and questionnaire set each donor's cohort. Germline assignment: CDR1 WSHSY and CDR2 SAAADI. CDR3 length: 15 residues. Trimming removed 7 bases from V and 4 bases from J; junction bases left unmatched: 6. J is TRBJ2-3 and V is TRBV10-2; 12 bases line up with TRBD2. The receptor was derived from a man aged 55 to 70 who had recovered from COVID-19. Sequenced sample: PBMCs or T cells enriched from blood (not recorded which). CDR3 sequence (DNA): TGCGCCAGCAATCTAGCGGGGGGGGTCTCAGATACGCAGTATTTT. Translation: CASNLAGGVSDTQYF.